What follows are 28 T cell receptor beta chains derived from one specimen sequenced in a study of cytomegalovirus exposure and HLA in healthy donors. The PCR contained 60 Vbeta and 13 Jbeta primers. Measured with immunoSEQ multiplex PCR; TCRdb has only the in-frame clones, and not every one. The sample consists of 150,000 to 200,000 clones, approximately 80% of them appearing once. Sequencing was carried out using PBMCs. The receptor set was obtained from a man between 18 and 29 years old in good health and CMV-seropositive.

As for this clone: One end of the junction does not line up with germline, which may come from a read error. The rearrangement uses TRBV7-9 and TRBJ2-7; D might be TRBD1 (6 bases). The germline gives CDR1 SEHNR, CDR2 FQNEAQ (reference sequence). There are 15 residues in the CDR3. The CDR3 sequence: CSSSPAGTLKGEQYF. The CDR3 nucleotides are TGTTCCAGCAGCCCAGCCGGGACACTCAAAGGGGAGCAGTACTTC.

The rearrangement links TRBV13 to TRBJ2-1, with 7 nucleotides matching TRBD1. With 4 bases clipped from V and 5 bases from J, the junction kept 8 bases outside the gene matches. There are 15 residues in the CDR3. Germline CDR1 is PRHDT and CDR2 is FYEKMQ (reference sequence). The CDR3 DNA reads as TGTGCCAGCAGCTCCAAGGACAGGAGAAACAATGAGCAGTTCTTC. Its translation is CASSSKDRRNNEQFF.

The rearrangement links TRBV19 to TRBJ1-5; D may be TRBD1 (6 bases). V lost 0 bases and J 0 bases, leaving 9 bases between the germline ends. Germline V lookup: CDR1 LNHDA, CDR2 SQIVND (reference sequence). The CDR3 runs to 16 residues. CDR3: CASSIDRTVSNQPQHF. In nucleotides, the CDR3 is TGTGCCAGTAGTATAGATCGGACAGTTAGCAATCAGCCCCAGCATTTT.

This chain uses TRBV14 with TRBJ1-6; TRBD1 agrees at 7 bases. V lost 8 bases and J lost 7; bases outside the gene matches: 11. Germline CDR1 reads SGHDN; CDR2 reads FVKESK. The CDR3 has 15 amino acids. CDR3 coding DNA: TGTGCCAGCGGTGAATCGACAGGGTGGAATTCACCCCTCCACTTT. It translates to CASGESTGWNSPLHF.

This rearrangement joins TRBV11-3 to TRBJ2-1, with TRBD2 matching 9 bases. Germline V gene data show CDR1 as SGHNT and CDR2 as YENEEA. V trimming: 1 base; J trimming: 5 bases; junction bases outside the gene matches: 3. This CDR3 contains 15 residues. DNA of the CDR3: TGTGCCAGCAGCTTAGGCCTAGCGGGGAACAATGAGCAGTTCTTC. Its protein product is CASSLGLAGNNEQFF.

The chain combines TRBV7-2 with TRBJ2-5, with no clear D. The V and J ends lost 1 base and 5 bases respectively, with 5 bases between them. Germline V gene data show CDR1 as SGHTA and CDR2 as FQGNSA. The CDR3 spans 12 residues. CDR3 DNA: TGTGCCAGCAGCTTAGACTCTGAGACCCAGTACTTC. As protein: CASSLDSETQYF. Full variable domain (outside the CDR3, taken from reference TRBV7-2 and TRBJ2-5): GAGVSQSPSNKVTEKGKDVELRCDPISGHTALYWYRQSLGQGLEFLIYFQGNSAPDKSGLPSDRFSAERTGGSVSTLTIQRTQQEDSAVYLCASSLDSETQYFGPGTRLLVL.

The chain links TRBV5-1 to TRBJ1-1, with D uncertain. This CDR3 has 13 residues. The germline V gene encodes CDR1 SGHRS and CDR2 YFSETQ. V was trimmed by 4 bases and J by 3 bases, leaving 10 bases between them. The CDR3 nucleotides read TGCGCCAGCAGCCAAATTCAGGACACTGAAGCTTTCTTT. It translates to CASSQIQDTEAFF.

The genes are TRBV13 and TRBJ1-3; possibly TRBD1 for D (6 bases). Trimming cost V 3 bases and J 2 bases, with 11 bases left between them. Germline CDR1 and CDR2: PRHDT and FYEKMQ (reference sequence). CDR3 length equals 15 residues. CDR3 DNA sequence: TGTGCCAGCAGCTTCGACAGGACTGCTGGAAACACCATATATTTT. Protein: CASSFDRTAGNTIYF.

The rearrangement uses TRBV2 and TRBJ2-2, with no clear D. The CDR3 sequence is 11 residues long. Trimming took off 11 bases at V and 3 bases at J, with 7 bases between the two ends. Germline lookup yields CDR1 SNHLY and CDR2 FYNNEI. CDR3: CAASDTGELFF. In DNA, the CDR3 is TGTGCCGCCAGCGACACCGGGGAGCTGTTTTTT.

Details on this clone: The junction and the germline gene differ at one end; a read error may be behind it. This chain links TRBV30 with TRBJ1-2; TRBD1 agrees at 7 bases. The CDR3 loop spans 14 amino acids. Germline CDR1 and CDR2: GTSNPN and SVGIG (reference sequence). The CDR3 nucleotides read TGTGCCCGGAGTGTTAAGGGGGCGCTAGGTGGCTACACCTTC. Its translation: CARSVKGALGGYTF.

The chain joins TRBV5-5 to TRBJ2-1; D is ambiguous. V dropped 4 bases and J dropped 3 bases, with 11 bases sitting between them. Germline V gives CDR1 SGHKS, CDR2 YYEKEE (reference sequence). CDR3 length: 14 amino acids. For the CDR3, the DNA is TGTGCCAGCAGCCCGGAGATCAACTACAATGAGCAGTTCTTC. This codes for CASSPEINYNEQFF.

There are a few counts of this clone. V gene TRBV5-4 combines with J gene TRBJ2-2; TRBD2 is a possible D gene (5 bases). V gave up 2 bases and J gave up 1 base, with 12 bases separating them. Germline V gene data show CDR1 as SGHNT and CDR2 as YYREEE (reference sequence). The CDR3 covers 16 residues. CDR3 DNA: TGTGCCAGCAGCTTTAATCCTAGCAGGAACACCGGGGAGCTGTTTTTT. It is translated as CASSFNPSRNTGELFF.

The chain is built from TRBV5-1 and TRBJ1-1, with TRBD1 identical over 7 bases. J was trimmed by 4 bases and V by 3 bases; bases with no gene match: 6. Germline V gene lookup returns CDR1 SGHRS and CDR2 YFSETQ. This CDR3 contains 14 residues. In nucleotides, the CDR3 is TGCGCCAGCAGCTCCTCACAGGGGCGCACTGAAGCTTTCTTT. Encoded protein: CASSSSQGRTEAFF.

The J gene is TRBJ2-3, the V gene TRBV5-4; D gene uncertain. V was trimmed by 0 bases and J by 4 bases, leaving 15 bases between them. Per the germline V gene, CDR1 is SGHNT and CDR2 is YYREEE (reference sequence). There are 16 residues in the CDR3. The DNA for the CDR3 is TGTGCCAGCAGCTTGGTTCCGACATCTGTTTCAGATACGCAGTATTTT. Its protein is CASSLVPTSVSDTQYF.

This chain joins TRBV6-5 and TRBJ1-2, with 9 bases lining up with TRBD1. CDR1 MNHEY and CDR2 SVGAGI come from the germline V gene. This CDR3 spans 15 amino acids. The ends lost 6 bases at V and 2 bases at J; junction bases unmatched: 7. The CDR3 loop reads CASSLTGGANYGYTF. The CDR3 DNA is TGTGCCAGCAGCCTAACAGGGGGCGCGAACTATGGCTACACCTTC.

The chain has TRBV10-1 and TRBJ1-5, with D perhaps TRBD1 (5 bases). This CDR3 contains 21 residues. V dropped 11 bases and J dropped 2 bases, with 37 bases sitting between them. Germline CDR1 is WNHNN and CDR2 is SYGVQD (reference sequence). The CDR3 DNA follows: TGCGCCCAAACCCACGAGGACAAAAGAACCTTCGAAAATGGGGGCAATCAGCCCCAGCATTTT. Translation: CAQTHEDKRTFENGGNQPQHF.

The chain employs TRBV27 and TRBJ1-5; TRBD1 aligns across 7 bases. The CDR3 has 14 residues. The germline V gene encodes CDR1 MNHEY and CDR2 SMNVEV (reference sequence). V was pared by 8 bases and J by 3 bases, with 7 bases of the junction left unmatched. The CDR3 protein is CASGRQGSNQPQHF. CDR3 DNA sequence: TGTGCCAGCGGTAGACAGGGCTCCAATCAGCCCCAGCATTTT.

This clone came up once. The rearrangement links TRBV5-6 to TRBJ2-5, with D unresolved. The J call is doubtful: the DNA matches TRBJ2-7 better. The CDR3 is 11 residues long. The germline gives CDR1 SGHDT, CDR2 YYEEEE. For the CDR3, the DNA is TGTGCCAGCAGCACTACCTACGAGCAGTACTTC. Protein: CASSTTYEQYF.

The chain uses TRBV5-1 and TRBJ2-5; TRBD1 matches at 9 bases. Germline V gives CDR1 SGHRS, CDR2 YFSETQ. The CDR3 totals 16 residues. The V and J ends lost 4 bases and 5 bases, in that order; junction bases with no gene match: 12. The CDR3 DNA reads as TGCGCCAGCAGCCGAACGGTACAGGGGGCCGGGGAGACCCAGTACTTC. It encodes CASSRTVQGAGETQYF.

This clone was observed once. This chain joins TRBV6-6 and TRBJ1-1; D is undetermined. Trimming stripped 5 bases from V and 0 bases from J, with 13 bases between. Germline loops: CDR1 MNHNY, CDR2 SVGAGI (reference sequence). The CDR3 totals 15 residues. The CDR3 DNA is TGTGCCAGCAGTCGGCTACAGACTATGAACACTGAAGCTTTCTTT. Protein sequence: CASSRLQTMNTEAFF.

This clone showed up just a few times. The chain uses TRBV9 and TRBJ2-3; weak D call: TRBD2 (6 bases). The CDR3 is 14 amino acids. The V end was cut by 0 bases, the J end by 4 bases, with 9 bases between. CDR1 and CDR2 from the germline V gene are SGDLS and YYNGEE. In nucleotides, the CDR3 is TGTGCCAGCAGCGTAGAGGAGGGGCCAGATACGCAGTATTTT. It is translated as CASSVEEGPDTQYF.

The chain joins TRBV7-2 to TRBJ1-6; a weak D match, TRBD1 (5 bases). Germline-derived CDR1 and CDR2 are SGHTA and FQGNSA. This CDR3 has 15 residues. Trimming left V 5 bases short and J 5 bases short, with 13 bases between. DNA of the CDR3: TGTGCCAGCAGCCAACAGGCATCCAATAATTCACCCCTCCACTTT. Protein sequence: CASSQQASNNSPLHF.

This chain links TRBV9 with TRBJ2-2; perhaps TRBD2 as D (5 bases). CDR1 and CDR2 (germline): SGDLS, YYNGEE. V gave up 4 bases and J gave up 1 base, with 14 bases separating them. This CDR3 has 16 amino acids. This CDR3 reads CASSHPRAGNTGELFF. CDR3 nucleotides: TGTGCCAGCAGCCATCCGCGGGCAGGGAACACCGGGGAGCTGTTTTTT.

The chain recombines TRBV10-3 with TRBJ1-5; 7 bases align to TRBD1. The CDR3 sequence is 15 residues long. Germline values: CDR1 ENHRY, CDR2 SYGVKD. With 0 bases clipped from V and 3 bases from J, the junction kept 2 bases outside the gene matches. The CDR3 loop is CAISESGTDNQPQHF. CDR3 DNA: TGTGCCATCAGTGAGTCGGGGACAGACAATCAGCCCCAGCATTTT.

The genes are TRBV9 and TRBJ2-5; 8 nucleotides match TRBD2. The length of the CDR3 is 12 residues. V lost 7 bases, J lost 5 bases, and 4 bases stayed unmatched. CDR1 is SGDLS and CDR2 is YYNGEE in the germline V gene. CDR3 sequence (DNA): TGTGCCAGCCGGGGGGGTGAGGAGACCCAGTACTTC. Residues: CASRGGEETQYF.

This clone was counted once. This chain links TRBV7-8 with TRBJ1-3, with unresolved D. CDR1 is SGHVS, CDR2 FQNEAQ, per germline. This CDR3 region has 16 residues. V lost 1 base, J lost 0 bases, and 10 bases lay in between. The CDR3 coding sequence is TGTGCCAGCAGCTTAGGGCCGCCCAGCTCTGGAAACACCATATATTTT. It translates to CASSLGPPSSGNTIYF.

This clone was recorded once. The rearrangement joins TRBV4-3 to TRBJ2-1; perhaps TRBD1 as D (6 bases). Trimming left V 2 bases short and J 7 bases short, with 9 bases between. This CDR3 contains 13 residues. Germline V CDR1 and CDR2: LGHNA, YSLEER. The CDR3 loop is CASSQIGTNEQFF. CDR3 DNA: TGCGCCAGCAGCCAAATAGGGACAAATGAGCAGTTCTTC.

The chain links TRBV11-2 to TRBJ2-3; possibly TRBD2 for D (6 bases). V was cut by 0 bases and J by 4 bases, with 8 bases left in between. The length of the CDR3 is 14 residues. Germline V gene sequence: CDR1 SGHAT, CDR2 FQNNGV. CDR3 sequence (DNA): TGTGCCAGCAGCTTAGAGCGGGGATCAGATACGCAGTATTTT. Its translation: CASSLERGSDTQYF.